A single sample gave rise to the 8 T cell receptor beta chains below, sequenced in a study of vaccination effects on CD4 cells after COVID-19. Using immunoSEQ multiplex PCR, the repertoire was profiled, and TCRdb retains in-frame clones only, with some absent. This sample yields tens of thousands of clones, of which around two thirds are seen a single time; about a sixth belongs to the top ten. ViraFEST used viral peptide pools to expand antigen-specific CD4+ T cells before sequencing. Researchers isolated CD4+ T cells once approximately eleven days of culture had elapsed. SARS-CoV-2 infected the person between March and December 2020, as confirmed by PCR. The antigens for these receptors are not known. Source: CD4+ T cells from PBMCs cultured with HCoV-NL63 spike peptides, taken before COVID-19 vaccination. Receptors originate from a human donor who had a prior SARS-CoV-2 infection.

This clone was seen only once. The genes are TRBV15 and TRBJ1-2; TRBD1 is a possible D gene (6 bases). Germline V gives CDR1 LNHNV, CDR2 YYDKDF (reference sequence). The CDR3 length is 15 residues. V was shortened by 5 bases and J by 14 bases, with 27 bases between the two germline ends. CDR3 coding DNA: TGTGCCACCAGCGAAAACCCCCCGGGGGGCGCCTGTTTGACCTTC. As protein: CATSENPPGGACLTF.

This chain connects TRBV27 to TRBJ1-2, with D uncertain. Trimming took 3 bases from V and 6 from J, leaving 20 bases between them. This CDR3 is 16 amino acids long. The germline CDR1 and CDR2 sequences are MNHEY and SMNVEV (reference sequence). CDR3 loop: CASSFFGDPAMNGYTF. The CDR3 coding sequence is TGTGCCAGCAGTTTCTTCGGTGATCCGGCTATGAATGGCTACACCTTC.

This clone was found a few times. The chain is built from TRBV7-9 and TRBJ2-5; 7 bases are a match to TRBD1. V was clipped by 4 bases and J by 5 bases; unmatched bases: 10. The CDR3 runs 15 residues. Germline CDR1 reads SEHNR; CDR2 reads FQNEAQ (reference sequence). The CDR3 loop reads CASSSGAGGRETQYF. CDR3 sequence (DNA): TGTGCCAGCAGCTCAGGGGCAGGGGGACGGGAGACCCAGTACTTC.

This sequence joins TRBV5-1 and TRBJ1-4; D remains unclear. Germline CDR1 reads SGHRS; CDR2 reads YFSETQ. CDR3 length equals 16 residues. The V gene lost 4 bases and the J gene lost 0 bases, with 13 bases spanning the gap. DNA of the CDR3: TGCGCCAGCAGCATTGGACGGATTGCAACTAATGAAAAACTGTTTTTT. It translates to CASSIGRIATNEKLFF.

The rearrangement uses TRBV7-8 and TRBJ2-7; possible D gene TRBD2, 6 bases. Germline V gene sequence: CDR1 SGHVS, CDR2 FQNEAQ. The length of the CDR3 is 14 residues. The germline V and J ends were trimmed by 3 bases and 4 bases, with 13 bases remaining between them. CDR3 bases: TGTGCCAGCAGCTTCGCCCGGGACTTTTACGAGCAGTACTTC. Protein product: CASSFARDFYEQYF.

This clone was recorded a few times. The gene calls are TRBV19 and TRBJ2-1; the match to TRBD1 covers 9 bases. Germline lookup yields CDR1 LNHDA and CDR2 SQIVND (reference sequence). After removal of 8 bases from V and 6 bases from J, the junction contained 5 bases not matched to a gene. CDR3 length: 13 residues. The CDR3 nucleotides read TGTGCCAGTGCACAGGGGGCTACCAATGAGCAGTTCTTC. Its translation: CASAQGATNEQFF.

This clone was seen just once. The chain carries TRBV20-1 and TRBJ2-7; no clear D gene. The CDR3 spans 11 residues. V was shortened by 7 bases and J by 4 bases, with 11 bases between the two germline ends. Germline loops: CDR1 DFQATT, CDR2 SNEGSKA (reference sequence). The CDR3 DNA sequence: TGCAGTGTGCAACAGAGATACGAGCAGTACTTC. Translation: CSVQQRYEQYF.

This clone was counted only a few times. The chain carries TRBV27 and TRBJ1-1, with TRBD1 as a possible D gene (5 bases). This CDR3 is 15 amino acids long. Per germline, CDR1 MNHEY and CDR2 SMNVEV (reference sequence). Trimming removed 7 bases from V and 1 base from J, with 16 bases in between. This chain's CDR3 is CASTPGDGRNTEAFF. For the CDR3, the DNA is TGTGCCAGCACCCCGGGGGACGGGCGGAACACTGAAGCTTTCTTT.